This TCR beta chain was obtained from a study of response to subunit inactivated influenza vaccine. One entry per CDR3 protein, called by TCRdb with MiXCR from the RT-PCR reads. Of about 620,000 distinct CDR3 sequences listed, around 11% were seen once; the top ten hold approximately 10%. Study-wide findings and caveats: The authors proposed limited new T cell recruitment per seasonal influenza vaccination.

Germline-derived CDR1 and CDR2 are DFQATT and SNEGSKA (reference sequence). The CDR3 consists of 14 residues. After removal of 0 bases from V and 8 bases from J, the junction contained 4 bases not matched to a gene. About this clonotype: Its antigen remains unidentified.

Here the sequenced sample was PBMCs from blood, taken on the day of vaccination. The clonotype comes from a middle-aged man who received an inactivated influenza vaccine. This chain links TRBV20-1 with TRBJ1-4; 9 nucleotides agree with TRBD1. The CDR3 loop is CSARDFGTGEKLFF. The CDR3 DNA reads as TGCAGTGCTAGAGATTTCGGGACAGGGGAAAAACTGTTTTTT.